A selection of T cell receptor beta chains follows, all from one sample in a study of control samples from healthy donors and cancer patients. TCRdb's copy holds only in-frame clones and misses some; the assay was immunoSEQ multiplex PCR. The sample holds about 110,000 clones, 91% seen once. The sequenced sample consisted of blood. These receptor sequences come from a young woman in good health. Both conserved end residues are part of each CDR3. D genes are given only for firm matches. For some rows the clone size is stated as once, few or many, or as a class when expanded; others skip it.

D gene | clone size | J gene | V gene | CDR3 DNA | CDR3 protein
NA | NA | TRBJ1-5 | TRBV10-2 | TGCGCCAGCAGTGAGTCGAGGGCCCGACAGCCCCAGCATTTT | CASSESRARQPQHF
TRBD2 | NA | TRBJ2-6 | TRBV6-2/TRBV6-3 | TGTGCCAGCATCCCGGGGGGCTCTGGGGCCAACGTCCTGACTTTC | CASIPGGSGANVLTF
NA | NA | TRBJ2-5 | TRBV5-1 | TGCGCCAGCAGGCGGACGACACAAGAGACCCAGTACTTC | CASRRTTQETQYF
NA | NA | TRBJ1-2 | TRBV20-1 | TGCAGTGCTAGTTCTGGGGTGTACGGCTACACCTTC | CSASSGVYGYTF
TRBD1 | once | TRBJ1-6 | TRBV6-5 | TGTGCCAGCAGTCCGACAGGGTATAATTCACCCCTCCACTTT | CASSPTGYNSPLHF
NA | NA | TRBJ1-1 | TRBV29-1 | TGCAGCGTAATGAGTGTGGGTACTGAAGCTTTCTTT | CSVMSVGTEAFF
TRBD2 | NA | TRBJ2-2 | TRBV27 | TGTGCCAGCAGTTTAAGGCTAGCGGCTAGCACCGGGGAGCTGTTTTTT | CASSLRLAASTGELFF
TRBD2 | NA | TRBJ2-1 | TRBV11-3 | TGTGCCAGCAGCCCTGGTTGGACTAGCGGGGGGGGCGATTACAATGAGCAGTTCTTC | CASSPGWTSGGGDYNEQFF
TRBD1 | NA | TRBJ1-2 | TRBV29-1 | TGCAGCGGGCGGACAGGGACTGGCTACACCTTC | CSGRTGTGYTF
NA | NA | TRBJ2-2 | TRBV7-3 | TGTGCCAGCAGCCCACAGAGGGGTCCCGGGGAGCTGTTTTTT | CASSPQRGPGELFF
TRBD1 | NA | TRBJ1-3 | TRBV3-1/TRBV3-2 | TGTGCCAGCAGCCAAATATCCCAAACAACCTACAGGGGATGGGGATGCTCCATATATTTT | CASSQISQTTYRGWGCSIYF
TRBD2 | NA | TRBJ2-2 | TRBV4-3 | TGCGCCAGCAGCCAACCATGGGAGGGGACCACCGGGGAGCTGTTTTTT | CASSQPWEGTTGELFF
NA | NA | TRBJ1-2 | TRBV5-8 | TGTGCCAGCAGCTTCCTAACAGGCGCGAACTATGGCTACACCTTC | CASSFLTGANYGYTF
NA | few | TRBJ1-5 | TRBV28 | TGTGCCAGCACAAGACTGAATCAGCCCCAGCATTTT | CASTRLNQPQHF
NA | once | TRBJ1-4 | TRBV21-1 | TGTGCCAGCAGGAATACGGGTCCCATGGGAAAACTGTTTTTT | CASRNTGPMGKLFF
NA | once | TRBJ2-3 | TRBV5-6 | TGTGCCAGCAGCTTAGGTTATACGCAGTATTTT | CASSLGYTQYF
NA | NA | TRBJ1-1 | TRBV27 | TGTGCCAGCAGTTTATATGGGAACACTGAAGCTTTCTTT | CASSLYGNTEAFF
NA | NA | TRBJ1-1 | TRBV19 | TGTGCCAGTAGCAGCACACAGGCTACCAACACTGAAGCTTTCTTT | CASSSTQATNTEAFF
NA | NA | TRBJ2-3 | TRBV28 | TGTGCCAGCAGGTCCGGCGGGAGCACAGATACGCAGTATTTT | CASRSGGSTDTQYF
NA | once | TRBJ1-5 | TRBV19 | TGTGCCAGTAGTATTCACAGGGTTAGGAATCAGCCCCAGCATTTT | CASSIHRVRNQPQHF
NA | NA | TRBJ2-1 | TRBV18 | TGTGCCAGCTCAGCACTCGCAGGTGGGATCGATGAGCAGTTCTTC | CASSALAGGIDEQFF
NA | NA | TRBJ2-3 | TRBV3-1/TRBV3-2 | TGTGCCAGCAGCCAAGATGTTCGGTACACAGATACGCAGTATTTT | CASSQDVRYTDTQYF
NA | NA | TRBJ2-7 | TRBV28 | TGTGCCAGCAGTACACGACGTGCTAGCTCCTACGAGCAGTACTTC | CASSTRRASSYEQYF
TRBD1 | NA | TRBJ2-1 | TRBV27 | TGTGCCAGCAGTTCCAGGGGGACCAAGCAGTTCTTC | CASSSRGTKQFF
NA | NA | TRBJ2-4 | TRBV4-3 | TGCGCCAGCAGCCAAGGAGCGGGTCTAAACATTCAGTACTTC | CASSQGAGLNIQYF
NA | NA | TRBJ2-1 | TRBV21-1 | TGTGCCAGCAGCAAACTCGGTGCCCACGAGGAGCAGTTCTTC | CASSKLGAHEEQFF
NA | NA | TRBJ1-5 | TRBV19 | TGTGCCAGTAGGAACGCGGGGGGGAGCAATCAGCCCCAGCATTTT | CASRNAGGSNQPQHF
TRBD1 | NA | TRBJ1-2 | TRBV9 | TGTGCCAGCAGCGTAGGCCCAGGGGGCGCCTATGGCTACACCTTC | CASSVGPGGAYGYTF
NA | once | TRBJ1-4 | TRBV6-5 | TGTGCCAGCAGTTACTCAGGGGCGCGCAATGAAAAACTGTTTTTT | CASSYSGARNEKLFF
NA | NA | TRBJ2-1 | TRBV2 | TGTGCCAGCAGTCAGACTAGCAATGAGCAGTTCTTC | CASSQTSNEQFF
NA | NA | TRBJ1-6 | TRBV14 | TGTGCCAGCAGCCTGGGCAGAAGCTCCTATAATTCACCCCTCCACTTT | CASSLGRSSYNSPLHF
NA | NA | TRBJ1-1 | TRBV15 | TGTGCCACCAGCAGAGGGGTTTCCCTAAGTGAAGCTTTCTTT | CATSRGVSLSEAFF
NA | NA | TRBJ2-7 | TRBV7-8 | TGTGCCAGCAGCTTAAGTAGCCCAGGGTCCTACGAGCAGTACTTC | CASSLSSPGSYEQYF
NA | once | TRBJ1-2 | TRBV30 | TGTGCCGGAGACGATGGCTACACCTTC | CAGDDGYTF
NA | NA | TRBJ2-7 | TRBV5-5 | TGTGCCAGCAGCTTTGTCCACCGGGCCGAGCAGTACTTC | CASSFVHRAEQYF
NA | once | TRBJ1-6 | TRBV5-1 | TGCGCCAGCAGCTTGGGACTGGCAAATTCACCCCTCCACTTT | CASSLGLANSPLHF
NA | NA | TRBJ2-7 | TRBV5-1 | TGCGCCAGCAGCTTGACAGGGAACTACGAGCAGTACTTC | CASSLTGNYEQYF
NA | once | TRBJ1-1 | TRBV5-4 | TGTGCCAGCAGCTTGGACAGGAACACTGAAGCTTTCTTT | CASSLDRNTEAFF
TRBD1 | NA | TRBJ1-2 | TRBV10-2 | TGCGCCAGCCGGCTACAGGGGGCGGCGGGGGGCTACACCTTC | CASRLQGAAGGYTF
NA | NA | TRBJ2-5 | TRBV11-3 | TGTGCCAGCAGCTTAGACAGGTCGGAGACCCAGTACTTC | CASSLDRSETQYF